This T cell receptor (beta chain) is from a study of shared clonotypes between healthy human individuals. Trimming cost V 8 bases and J 4 bases, with 19 bases left between them. Germline CDR1 reads MNHEY; CDR2 reads SMNVEV (reference sequence). The CDR3 length is 15 residues. Profiling relied on immunoSEQ multiplex PCR, and the TCRdb table lists in-frame clones only, not all of them. The sample records millions of clones, 90% to 95% being singletons. This clone occurred once. This TCR was recovered from a man between 18 and 35 years old in good health. The source material was naive CD4+ T cells sorted from blood. Subset reported: CD45RA+ positively selected. The genes are TRBV27 and TRBJ2-3; D might be TRBD2 (6 bases). Here the CDR3 DNA reads TGTGCCAGCGGAAGTTGGGGGGATGGAGCAGATACGCAGTATTTT. This codes for CASGSWGDGADTQYF.